This T cell receptor beta chain was sequenced for a study of CD8 T cells in Susac syndrome. When the RNA was reverse transcribed, random hexamers were used with an input of about 0.5 to 1 ug. Each CDR3 protein is one row after TCRdb ran MiXCR on the immunoSEQ multiplex PCR reads. Among about 300,000 distinct CDR3 sequences listed, about 85% were seen once. Sequencing of TCR beta was performed on blood CD8+ and CD4+ T cells. CDR1 is SGHAT and CDR2 is FQDESV in the germline V gene (reference sequence). The V gene end was trimmed by 5 bases and the J gene end by 2 bases; junction bases not matched to a gene: 29. This CDR3 region has 22 residues.

Sequences were obtained from CD8+ T cells from PBMCs. The chain joins TRBV11-1 to TRBJ2-7, with TRBD1 identical over 8 bases. The receptor comes from a human donor with multiple sclerosis. As DNA, the CDR3 is TGTGCCAGCAGCCCGTCCACGGCCCGCTCCAGGGGGCTCGAGCGGTTAACCTACGAGCAGTACTTC. Encoded protein: CASSPSTARSRGLERLTYEQYF. The full variable domain, in which reference TRBV11-1 and TRBJ2-7 provide the parts outside the CDR3, is EAEVAQSPRYKITEKSQAVAFWCDPISGHATLYWYRQILGQGPELLVQFQDESVVDDSQLPKDRFSAERLKGVDSTLKIQPAELGDSAMYLCASSPSTARSRGLERLTYEQYFGPGTRLTVT.